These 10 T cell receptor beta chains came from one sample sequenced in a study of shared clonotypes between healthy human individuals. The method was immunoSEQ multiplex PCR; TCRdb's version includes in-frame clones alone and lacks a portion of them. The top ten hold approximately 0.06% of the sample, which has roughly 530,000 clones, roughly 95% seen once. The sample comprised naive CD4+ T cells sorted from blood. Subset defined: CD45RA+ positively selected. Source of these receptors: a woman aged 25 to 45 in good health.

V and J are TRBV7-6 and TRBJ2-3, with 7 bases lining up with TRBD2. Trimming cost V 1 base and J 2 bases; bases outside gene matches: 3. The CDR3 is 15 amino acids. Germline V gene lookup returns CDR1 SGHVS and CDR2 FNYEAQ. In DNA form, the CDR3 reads TGTGCCAGCAGCTTAGTAGCGGGCGTCACAGATACGCAGTATTTT. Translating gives CASSLVAGVTDTQYF.

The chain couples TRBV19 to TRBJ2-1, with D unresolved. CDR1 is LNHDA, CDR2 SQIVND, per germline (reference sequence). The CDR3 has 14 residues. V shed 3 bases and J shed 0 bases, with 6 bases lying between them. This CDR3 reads CASSIPSSYNEQFF. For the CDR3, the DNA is TGTGCCAGTAGTATCCCCAGCTCCTACAATGAGCAGTTCTTC.

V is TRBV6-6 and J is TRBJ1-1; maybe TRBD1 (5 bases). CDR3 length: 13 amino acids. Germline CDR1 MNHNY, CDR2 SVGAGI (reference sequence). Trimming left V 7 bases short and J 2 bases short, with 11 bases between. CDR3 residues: CASILTANTEAFF. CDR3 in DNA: TGTGCCAGCATCCTGACAGCTAACACTGAAGCTTTCTTT.

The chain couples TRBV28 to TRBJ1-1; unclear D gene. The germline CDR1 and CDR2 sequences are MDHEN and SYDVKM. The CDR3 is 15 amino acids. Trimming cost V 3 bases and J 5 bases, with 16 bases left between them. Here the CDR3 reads CASSLGTGPGTEAFF. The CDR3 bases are TGTGCCAGCAGTTTGGGAACCGGGCCTGGGACTGAAGCTTTCTTT.

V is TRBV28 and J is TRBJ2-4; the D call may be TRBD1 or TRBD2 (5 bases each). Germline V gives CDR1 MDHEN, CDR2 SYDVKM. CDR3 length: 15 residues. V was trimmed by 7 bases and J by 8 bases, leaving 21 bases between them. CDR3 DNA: TGTGCCAGCACTGGGGGACCCGGCAAGTATCACATTCAGTACTTC. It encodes CASTGGPGKYHIQYF.

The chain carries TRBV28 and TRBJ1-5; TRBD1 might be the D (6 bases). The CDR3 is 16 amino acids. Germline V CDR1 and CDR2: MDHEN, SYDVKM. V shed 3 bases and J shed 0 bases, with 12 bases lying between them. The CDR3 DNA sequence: TGTGCCAGCAGTTTGAGGGGGAAACATAGCAATCAGCCCCAGCATTTT. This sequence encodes CASSLRGKHSNQPQHF.

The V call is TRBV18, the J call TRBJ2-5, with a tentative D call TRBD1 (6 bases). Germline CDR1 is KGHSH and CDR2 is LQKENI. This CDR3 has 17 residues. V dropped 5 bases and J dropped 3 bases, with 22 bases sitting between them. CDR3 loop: CASSDPIDHRAKETQYF. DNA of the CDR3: TGTGCCAGCTCAGACCCTATTGACCACAGGGCCAAAGAGACCCAGTACTTC.

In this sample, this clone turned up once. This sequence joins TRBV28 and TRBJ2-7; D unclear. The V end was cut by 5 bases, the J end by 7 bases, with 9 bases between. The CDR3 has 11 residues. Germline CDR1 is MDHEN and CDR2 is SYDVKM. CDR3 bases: TGTGCCAGCAGTCCGTATTATGAGCAGTACTTC. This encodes CASSPYYEQYF.

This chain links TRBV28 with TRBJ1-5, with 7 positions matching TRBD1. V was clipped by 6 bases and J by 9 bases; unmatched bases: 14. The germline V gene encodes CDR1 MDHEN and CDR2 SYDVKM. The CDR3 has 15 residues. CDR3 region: CASRSNTGVQGPQHF. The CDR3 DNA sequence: TGTGCCAGCAGGTCCAACACAGGGGTCCAAGGGCCCCAGCATTTT.

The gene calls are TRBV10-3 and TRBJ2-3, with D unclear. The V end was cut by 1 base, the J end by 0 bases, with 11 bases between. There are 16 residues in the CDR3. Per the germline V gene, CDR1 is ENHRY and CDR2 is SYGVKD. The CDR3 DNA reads TGTGCCATCAGTGAGTTCGTTAGCACTAGCACAGATACGCAGTATTTT. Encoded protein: CAISEFVSTSTDTQYF.